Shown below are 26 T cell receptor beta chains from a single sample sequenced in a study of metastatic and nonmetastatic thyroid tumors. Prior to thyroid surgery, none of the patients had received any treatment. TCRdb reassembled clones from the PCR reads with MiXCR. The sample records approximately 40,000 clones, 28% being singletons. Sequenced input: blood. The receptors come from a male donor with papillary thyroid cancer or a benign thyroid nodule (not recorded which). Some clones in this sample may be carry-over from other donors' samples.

DNA of the CDR3: TGTGCCAGTAGTATGTTTCTGGGAGATGGCTACACCTTC. It yields the protein CASSMFLGDGYTF. The chain has TRBV19 and TRBJ1-2; D unresolved. This CDR3 has 13 amino acids. V was trimmed by 3 bases and J by 6 bases, leaving 11 bases between them. CDR1 is LNHDA, CDR2 SQIVND, per germline (reference sequence).

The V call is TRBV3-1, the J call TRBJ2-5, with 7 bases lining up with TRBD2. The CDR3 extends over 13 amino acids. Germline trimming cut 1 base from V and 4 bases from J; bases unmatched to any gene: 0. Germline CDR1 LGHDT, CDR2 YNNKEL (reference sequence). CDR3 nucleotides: TGTGCCAGCAGCCAAGGGGGGGGAGAGACCCAGTACTTC. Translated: CASSQGGGETQYF.

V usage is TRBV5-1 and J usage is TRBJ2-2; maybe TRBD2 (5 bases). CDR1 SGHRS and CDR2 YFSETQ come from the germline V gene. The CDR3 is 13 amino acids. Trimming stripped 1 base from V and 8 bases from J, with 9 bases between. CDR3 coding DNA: TGCGCCAGCAGCTTGATACTAGATGGGGAGCTGTTTTTT. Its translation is CASSLILDGELFF.

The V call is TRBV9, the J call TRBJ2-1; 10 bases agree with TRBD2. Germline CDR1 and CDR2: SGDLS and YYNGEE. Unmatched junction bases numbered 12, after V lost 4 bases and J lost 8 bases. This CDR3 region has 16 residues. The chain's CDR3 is CASSSGTSVAIYEQFF. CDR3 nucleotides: TGTGCCAGCAGCTCGGGGACTAGCGTGGCAATATATGAGCAGTTCTTC.

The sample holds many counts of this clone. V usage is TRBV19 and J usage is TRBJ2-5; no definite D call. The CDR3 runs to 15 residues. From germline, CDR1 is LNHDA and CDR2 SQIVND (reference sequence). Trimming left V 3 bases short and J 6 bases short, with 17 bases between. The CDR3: CASSISFGSGQTQYF. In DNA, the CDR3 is TGTGCCAGTAGTATTTCATTTGGTTCCGGGCAGACCCAGTACTTC.

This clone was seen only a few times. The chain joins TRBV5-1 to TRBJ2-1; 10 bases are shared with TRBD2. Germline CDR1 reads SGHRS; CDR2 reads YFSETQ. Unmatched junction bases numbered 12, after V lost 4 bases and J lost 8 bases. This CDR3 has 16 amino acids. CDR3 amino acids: CASSGIASGGGDEQFF. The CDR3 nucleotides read TGCGCCAGCAGCGGAATAGCTAGCGGGGGTGGGGATGAGCAGTTCTTC.

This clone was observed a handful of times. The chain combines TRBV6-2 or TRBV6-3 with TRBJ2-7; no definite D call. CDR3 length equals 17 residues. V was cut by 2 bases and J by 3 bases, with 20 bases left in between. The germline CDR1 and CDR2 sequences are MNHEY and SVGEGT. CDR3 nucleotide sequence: TGTGCCAGCAGTTACCCAGACTCCTTTCGACCAGACTACGAGCAGTACTTC. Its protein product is CASSYPDSFRPDYEQYF.

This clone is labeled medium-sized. The CDR3 region has the DNA TGTGCCAGCAGCCGCCTCCACGAGCAGTACTTC. It is translated as CASSRLHEQYF. The chain carries TRBV12-3 or TRBV12-4 and TRBJ2-7; D ambiguous. The V and J ends lost 6 bases and 5 bases respectively, with 8 bases between them. The CDR3 length is 11 residues.

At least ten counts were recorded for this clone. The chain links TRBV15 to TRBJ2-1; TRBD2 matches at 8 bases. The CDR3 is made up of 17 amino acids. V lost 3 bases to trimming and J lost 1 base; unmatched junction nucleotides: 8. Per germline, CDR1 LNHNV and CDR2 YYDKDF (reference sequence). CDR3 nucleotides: TGTGCCACCAGCAGTAGAGCTAGCGGGCGGTCCTACAATGAGCAGTTCTTC. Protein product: CATSSRASGRSYNEQFF.

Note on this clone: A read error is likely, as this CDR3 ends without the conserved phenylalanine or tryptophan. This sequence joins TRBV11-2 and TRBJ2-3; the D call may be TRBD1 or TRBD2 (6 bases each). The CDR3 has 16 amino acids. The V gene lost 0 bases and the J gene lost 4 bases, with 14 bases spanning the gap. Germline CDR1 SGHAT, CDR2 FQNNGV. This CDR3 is CASSLEGGAGSDTQYC. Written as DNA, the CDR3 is TGTGCCAGCAGCTTAGAGGGGGGCGCCGGCTCAGATACGCAGTATTGT.

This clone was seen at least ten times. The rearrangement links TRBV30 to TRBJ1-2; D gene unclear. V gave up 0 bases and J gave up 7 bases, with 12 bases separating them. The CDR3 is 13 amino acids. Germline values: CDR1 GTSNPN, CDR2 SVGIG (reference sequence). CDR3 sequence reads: CAWSVILIRGYTF. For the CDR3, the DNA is TGTGCCTGGAGTGTAATACTAATACGTGGCTACACCTTC.

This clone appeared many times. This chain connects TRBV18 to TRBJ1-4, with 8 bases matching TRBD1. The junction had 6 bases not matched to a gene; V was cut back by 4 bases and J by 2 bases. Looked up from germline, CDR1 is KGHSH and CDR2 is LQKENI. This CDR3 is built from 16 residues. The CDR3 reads CASSRDRGGTNEKLFF. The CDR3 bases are TGTGCCAGCTCACGCGACAGGGGAGGTACTAATGAAAAACTGTTTTTT.

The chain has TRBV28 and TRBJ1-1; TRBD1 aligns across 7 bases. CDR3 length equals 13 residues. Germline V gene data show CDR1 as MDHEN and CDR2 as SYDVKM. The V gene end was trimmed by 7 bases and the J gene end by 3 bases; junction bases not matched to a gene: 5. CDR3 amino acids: CASIGGGDTEAFF. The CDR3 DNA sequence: TGTGCCAGCATAGGGGGCGGGGACACTGAAGCTTTCTTT.

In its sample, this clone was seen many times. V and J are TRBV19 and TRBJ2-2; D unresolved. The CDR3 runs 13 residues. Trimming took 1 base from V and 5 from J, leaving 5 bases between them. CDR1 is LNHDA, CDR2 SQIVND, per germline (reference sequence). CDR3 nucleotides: TGTGCCAGTAGTATAGCAGTGACCGGGGAGCTGTTTTTT. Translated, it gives CASSIAVTGELFF.

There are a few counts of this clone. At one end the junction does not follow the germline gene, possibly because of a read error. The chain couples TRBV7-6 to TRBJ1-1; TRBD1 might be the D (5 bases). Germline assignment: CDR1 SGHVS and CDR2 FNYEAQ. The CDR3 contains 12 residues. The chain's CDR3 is CASILDSLEAFF. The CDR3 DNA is TGTGCCAGCATCTTAGACAGCCTTGAAGCTTTCTTT. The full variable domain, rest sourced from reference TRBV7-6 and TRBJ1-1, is GAGVSQSPRYKVTKRGQDVALRCDPISGHVSLYWYRQALGQGPEFLTYFNYEAQQDKSGLPNDRFSAERPEGSISTLTIQRTEQRDSAMYRCASILDSLEAFFGQGTRLTVV.

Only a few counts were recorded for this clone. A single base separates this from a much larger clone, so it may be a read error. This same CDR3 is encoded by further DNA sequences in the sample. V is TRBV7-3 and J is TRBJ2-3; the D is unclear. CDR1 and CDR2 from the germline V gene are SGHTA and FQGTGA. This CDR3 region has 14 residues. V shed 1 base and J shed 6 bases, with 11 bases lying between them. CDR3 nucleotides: TGTGCCAGCAGCTTAAATAGGGCGGCCGATACGCAGTATTTT. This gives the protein CASSLNRAADTQYF.

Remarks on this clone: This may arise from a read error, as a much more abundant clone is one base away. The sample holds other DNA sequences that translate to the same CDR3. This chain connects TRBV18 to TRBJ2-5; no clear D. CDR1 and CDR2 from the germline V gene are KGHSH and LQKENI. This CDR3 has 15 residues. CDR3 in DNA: TGTGCCAGCTCACCCCTACCCGGTCCGCGTGAGACCCAGCACTTC. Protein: CASSPLPGPRETQHF.

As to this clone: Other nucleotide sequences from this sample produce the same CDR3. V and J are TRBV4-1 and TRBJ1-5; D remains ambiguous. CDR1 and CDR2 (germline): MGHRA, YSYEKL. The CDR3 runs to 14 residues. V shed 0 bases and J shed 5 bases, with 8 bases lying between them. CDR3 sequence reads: CASSQEPGDQPQHF. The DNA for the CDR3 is TGCGCCAGCAGCCAAGAGCCTGGGGATCAGCCCCAGCATTTT.

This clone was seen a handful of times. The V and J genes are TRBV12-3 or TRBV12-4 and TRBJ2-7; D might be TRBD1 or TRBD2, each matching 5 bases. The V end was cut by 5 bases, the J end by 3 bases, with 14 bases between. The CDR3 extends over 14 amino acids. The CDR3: CASSTGTGNYEQYF. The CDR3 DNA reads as TGTGCCAGCAGTACCGGGACGGGGAACTACGAGCAGTACTTC.

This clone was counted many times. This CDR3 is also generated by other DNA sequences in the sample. CDR3 nucleotides: TGTGCCAGCAGTGAAGGTCAAGGGTTTAGCAATCAGCCCCAGCATTTT. It is translated as CASSEGQGFSNQPQHF. The rearrangement links TRBV6-1 to TRBJ1-5; D is ambiguous. CDR1 and CDR2 from the germline V gene are MNHNS and SASEGT. The CDR3 covers 16 residues. V was pared by 1 base and J by 0 bases, with 10 bases between.

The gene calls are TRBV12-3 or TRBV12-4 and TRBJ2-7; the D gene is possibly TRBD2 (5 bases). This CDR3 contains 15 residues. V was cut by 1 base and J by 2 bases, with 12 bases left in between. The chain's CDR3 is CASSLGLAKAYEQYF. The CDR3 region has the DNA TGTGCCAGCAGTTTAGGTCTAGCAAAAGCCTACGAGCAGTACTTC.

Written as DNA, the CDR3 is TGCAGTGCTAATCCCGGGACAGGGGGCTACGAGCAGTACTTC. It codes for CSANPGTGGYEQYF. The rearrangement joins TRBV20-1 to TRBJ2-7, with 11 bases aligning to TRBD1. The V gene end was trimmed by 4 bases and the J gene end by 3 bases; junction bases not matched to a gene: 5. The germline V gene encodes CDR1 DFQATT and CDR2 SNEGSKA (reference sequence). The CDR3 has 14 amino acids.

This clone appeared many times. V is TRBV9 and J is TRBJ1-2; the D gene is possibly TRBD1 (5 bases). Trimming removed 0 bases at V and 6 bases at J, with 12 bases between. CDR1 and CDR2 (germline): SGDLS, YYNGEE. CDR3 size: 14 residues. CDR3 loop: CASSVALGEHGYTF. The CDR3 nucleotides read TGTGCCAGCAGCGTAGCTTTAGGGGAGCATGGCTACACCTTC.

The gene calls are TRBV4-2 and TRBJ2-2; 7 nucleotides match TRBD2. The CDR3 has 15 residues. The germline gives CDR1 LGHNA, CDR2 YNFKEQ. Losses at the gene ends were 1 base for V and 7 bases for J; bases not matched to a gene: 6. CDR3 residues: CASSQVSGNHGELFF. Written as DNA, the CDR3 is TGTGCCAGCAGCCAAGTGAGCGGGAATCACGGGGAGCTGTTTTTT.

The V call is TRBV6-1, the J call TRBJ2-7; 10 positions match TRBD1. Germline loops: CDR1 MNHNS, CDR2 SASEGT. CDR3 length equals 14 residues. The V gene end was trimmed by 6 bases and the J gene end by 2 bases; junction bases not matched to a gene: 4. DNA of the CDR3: TGTGCCAGCAGAGCCGGGACAGGGGCCTACGAGCAGTACTTC. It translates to CASRAGTGAYEQYF.

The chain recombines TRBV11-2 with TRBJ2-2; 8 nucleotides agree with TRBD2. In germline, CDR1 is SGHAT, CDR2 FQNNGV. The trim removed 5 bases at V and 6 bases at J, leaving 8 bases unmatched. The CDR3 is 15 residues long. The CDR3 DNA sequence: TGTGCCAGCAGCCAGGGACTAGTGGGAGCCGGGGAGCTGTTTTTT. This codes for CASSQGLVGAGELFF.